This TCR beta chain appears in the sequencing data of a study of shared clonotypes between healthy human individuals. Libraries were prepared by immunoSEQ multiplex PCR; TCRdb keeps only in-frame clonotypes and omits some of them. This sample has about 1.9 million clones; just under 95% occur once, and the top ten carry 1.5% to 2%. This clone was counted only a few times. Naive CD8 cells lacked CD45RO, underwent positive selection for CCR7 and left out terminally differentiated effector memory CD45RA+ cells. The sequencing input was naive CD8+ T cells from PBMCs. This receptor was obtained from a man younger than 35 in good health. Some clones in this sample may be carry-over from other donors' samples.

The CDR3 protein is CASRDTDTQYF. In DNA, the CDR3 is TGTGCCAGCAGGGACACAGATACGCAGTATTTT. The chain joins TRBV2 to TRBJ2-3; no clear D. V shed 6 bases and J shed 2 bases, with 3 bases lying between them. This CDR3 is 11 amino acids long. CDR1 is SNHLY, CDR2 FYNNEI, per germline.